Listed below are T cell receptor beta chains from one sample, sequenced in a study of control samples from healthy donors and cancer patients. Sequenced by immunoSEQ multiplex PCR; TCRdb stores in-frame clones only, minus some. The sample has under 200,000 clones, around 93% seen once. Sample: blood. The receptor set was obtained from a woman in her sixties or seventies in good health. The CDR3 runs from the conserved cysteine through the conserved F or W. Each record gives: CDR3 DNA, CDR3 protein, CDR3 length, D gene, V gene, J gene, clone size. The D gene is left open where the match is weak. A clone size is listed for some rows: how often the clone was seen (once, few, many), or a class if it is expanded.

TGTGCCTGGAGAAAATTGCCCGGTCAGCCCCAGCATTTT	CAWRKLPGQPQHF	13	-	TRBV30	TRBJ1-5	-
TGTGCCTGGACGACAGGGGCCTACGAGCAGTACTTC	CAWTTGAYEQYF	12	TRBD1	TRBV30	TRBJ2-7	-
TGTGCCAGCAGCCGCGCCGGGGAGCTGTTTTTT	CASSRAGELFF	11	-	TRBV3-1/TRBV3-2	TRBJ2-2	-
TGTGCCAGCAGTGAAGGGACAGCTGGGGCTGAAGCTTTCTTT	CASSEGTAGAEAFF	14	-	TRBV2	TRBJ1-1	-
TGTGCCAGCTCACCACCCCAGCAGGGGGTTTGGAATGAGCAGTTCTTC	CASSPPQQGVWNEQFF	16	TRBD1	TRBV18	TRBJ2-1	-
TGTGCCAGCCGAGAGGGGGCGGAAGCTTTCTTT	CASREGAEAFF	11	TRBD1	TRBV2	TRBJ1-1	-
TGTGCCAGCAGTTACAGGGCGGGCAGCAGGGGGATGAACACTGAAGCTTTCTTT	CASSYRAGSRGMNTEAFF	18	TRBD1	TRBV6-2/TRBV6-3	TRBJ1-1	-
TGTGCCAGCAGCCAAGGGAATGCGAATCAGCCCCAGCATTTT	CASSQGNANQPQHF	14	-	TRBV6-6	TRBJ1-5	-
TGCAGTGCGGAGGTGTTAGATACGCAGTATTTT	CSAEVLDTQYF	11	-	TRBV20-1	TRBJ2-3	-
TGCGCCAGCAGCCAAGATCGGGGTGGCGATCAGCCCCAGCATTTT	CASSQDRGGDQPQHF	15	-	TRBV4-1	TRBJ1-5	-
TGTGCCAGCAGCTTCGTAGGGGTCAATCAGCCCCAGCATTTT	CASSFVGVNQPQHF	14	-	TRBV7-2	TRBJ1-5	-
TGCGCCAGCAGCCAAGTTACAGGGGCCCAAAACTATGGCTACACCTTC	CASSQVTGAQNYGYTF	16	TRBD1	TRBV4-3	TRBJ1-2	-
TGTGCCAGCAGCCAACAACATGCCTATGGCTACACCTTC	CASSQQHAYGYTF	13	-	TRBV3-1/TRBV3-2	TRBJ1-2	-
TGTGCCAGCTCACCTCAATTCCTGACAGGCCGCACAGATACGCAGTATTTT	CASSPQFLTGRTDTQYF	17	-	TRBV18	TRBJ2-3	-
TGTGCCAGCAGTTCCAGCGGGGGTAATACGCAGTATTTT	CASSSSGGNTQYF	13	TRBD2	TRBV6-2/TRBV6-3	TRBJ2-3	-
TGTGCCACCAGTGAATTCTACACCTTC	CATSEFYTF	9	-	TRBV24-1	TRBJ1-2	-
TGTGCCAGCAGCGTGCGACAGGGAGCCCTCGGGGACACCATATATTTT	CASSVRQGALGDTIYF	16	TRBD1	TRBV9	TRBJ1-3	-
TGCGCCAGCAGCCCCGGACAGACAGCCTCCTACAATGAGCAGTTCTTC	CASSPGQTASYNEQFF	16	-	TRBV5-1	TRBJ2-1	-
TGTGCCAGCGCAGGGGAAGAGACCCAGTACTTC	CASAGEETQYF	11	-	TRBV12-3/TRBV12-4	TRBJ2-5	-
TGTGCCAGCAGCTACACTAGCGGGGGGACCTCCTACAATGAGCAGTTCTTC	CASSYTSGGTSYNEQFF	17	TRBD2	TRBV7-8	TRBJ2-1	-
TGTGCCAGCACTCCCGGGCCGTCTAGGGCCCAGCATTTT	CASTPGPSRAQHF	13	-	TRBV12-3/TRBV12-4	TRBJ1-5	-
TGTGCCAGCAGCCTCCGACAGGGTGACACTGAAGCTTTCTTT	CASSLRQGDTEAFF	14	TRBD1	TRBV7-2	TRBJ1-1	-
TGCGCCAGCAGCCAAGATCCGGGGTTTTTCTACGAGCAGTACTTC	CASSQDPGFFYEQYF	15	-	TRBV4-1	TRBJ2-7	-
TGTGCCACGCGGGGGTCTGGAAACTATGGCTACACCTTC	CATRGSGNYGYTF	13	-	TRBV15	TRBJ1-2	-
TGTGCCAGCAGCTTGTCAGGCACAGATACGCAGTATTTT	CASSLSGTDTQYF	13	-	TRBV5-4	TRBJ2-3	-
TGTGCCAGCAGTGCGCCGTTTAGGGGGGCCCTCCTCCACGATGAGCAGTTCTTC	CASSAPFRGALLHDEQFF	18	-	TRBV6-2/TRBV6-3	TRBJ2-1	-
TGTGCCAGCAGCCCATCGCCCACAGGGGAAGGAGGCTACACCTTC	CASSPSPTGEGGYTF	15	TRBD1	TRBV7-8	TRBJ1-2	-
TGTGCCTGGGCCGGACAGGGACTCTATGGCTACACCTTC	CAWAGQGLYGYTF	13	TRBD1	TRBV30	TRBJ1-2	-
TGTGCCAGCTCACTAGGGGGTATCTCCTACGAGCAGTACTTC	CASSLGGISYEQYF	14	-	TRBV18	TRBJ2-7	-
TGTGCTAGTGGTTTGGTACCAGGCAGGGTGAACACTGAAGCTTTCTTT	CASGLVPGRVNTEAFF	16	-	TRBV12-5	TRBJ1-1	-
TGTGCCAGCAGCTTGGCAGGGGCGATACCGAACACTGAAGCTTTCTTT	CASSLAGAIPNTEAFF	16	-	TRBV11-2	TRBJ1-1	-
TGTGCCAGCAGCCAATCCCCCTTCCCCCTTACTAGCGGGGTACCGAGCACAGATACGCAGTATTTT	CASSQSPFPLTSGVPSTDTQYF	22	TRBD2	TRBV3-1/TRBV3-2	TRBJ2-3	-
TGCGCCAGCAGTCAACTACGAGGGAACAGGGAAGCTTTCTTT	CASSQLRGNREAFF	14	-	TRBV23-1	TRBJ1-1	-
TGTGCCAGCAGCCGCCCAAGGGGGAGCGGGGAACAGTTCTTC	CASSRPRGSGEQFF	14	-	TRBV3-1/TRBV3-2	TRBJ2-1	once
TGCGCCAGCAGCCAAGATTGGGTGACTGAAGCTTTCTTT	CASSQDWVTEAFF	13	-	TRBV4-1	TRBJ1-1	-
TGTGCCAGCAGCTTGAACGGGGCCGGCGGGGAGCTGTTTTTT	CASSLNGAGGELFF	14	-	TRBV7-2	TRBJ2-2	-
TGTGCTAGTGTCCCCCCCCCGGGGCGCACAGATACGCAGTATTTT	CASVPPPGRTDTQYF	15	-	TRBV12-5	TRBJ2-3	-
TGTGCCAGCAGCATTGGGCGGGGGCCCTACGAGCAGTACTTC	CASSIGRGPYEQYF	14	-	TRBV27	TRBJ2-7	-
TGTGCCAGCAGGAGGCATGAAGGGAAAAACACTGAAGCTTTCTTT	CASRRHEGKNTEAFF	15	-	TRBV7-9	TRBJ1-1	-
TGTGCCAGCAGCTTAGTCTTCGCGAACTACGAGCAGTACTTC	CASSLVFANYEQYF	14	-	TRBV7-2	TRBJ2-7	-
TGTGCCAGCAGCGTAGACGGGGCAGGGGCTGGAAACACCATATATTTT	CASSVDGAGAGNTIYF	16	-	TRBV9	TRBJ1-3	-
TGTGCCTGGGCAACAGGGGGCATTAATGGCTACACCTTC	CAWATGGINGYTF	13	TRBD1	TRBV30	TRBJ1-2	-
TGCGCCAGCAGCCGAGTCGGTCATTCCAGGGGGCGAAGGACTGAAGCTTTCTTT	CASSRVGHSRGRRTEAFF	18	TRBD1	TRBV4-1	TRBJ1-1	-
TGCGCCAGCAGCCCCCACCCAGGGAAGGCCGGGGAGCTGTTTTTT	CASSPHPGKAGELFF	15	-	TRBV4-3	TRBJ2-2	-
TGTGCCAGCAGCTTAGTGGAGTCCGGGGAGCTGTTTTTT	CASSLVESGELFF	13	-	TRBV7-8	TRBJ2-2	-